The rows below give T cell receptor beta chains drawn from one sample of a study of technical replicates of blood from several donors. Generated by immunoSEQ multiplex PCR, the TCRdb table keeps only in-frame clones and is missing some. The sample shows about 80,000 clones, about 98% of them seen only once. The sequencing sample was made of T cells isolated from PBMCs. These receptors all stem from a human donor in good health. CDR3s leave out the opening cysteine and the closing phenylalanine or tryptophan. The order of the fields is V gene, J gene, CDR3 protein.

TRBV9	TRBJ1-2	ASSVVAGSANYGYT
TRBV2	TRBJ1-5	ASRPTGTDQPQH
TRBV19	TRBJ2-5	ASSRQGVAETQY
TRBV27	TRBJ1-1	ASSTRQGVGWAF
TRBV13	TRBJ2-3	ASSPRTSGGDTQY
TRBV5-4	TRBJ2-2	ASRPRTSGGTGELF
TRBV13	TRBJ2-7	ASSPRQQTYEQY
TRBV5-1	TRBJ2-5	ASSGGTALEETQY
TRBV25-1	TRBJ2-3	ASSELLWTKDTDTQY
TRBV19	TRBJ2-5	ASTIDRYQETQY
TRBV28	TRBJ1-4	ASRVADVATNEKLF
TRBV4-1	TRBJ2-1	ASSQWRESGLYNEQF
TRBV6-5	TRBJ1-2	ASSFMTGNGYT
TRBV20-1	TRBJ2-7	RVTSVYEQY
TRBV5-1	TRBJ2-5	ASSLAQRETQY
TRBV7-2	TRBJ1-5	ASSRTGPQNQPQH
TRBV7-3	TRBJ2-1	ASSLLPLGGLAVHEQF
TRBV28	TRBJ2-7	ASSLSSGSYEQY
TRBV27	TRBJ1-2	ASSIQRDRWESKTLVNYT
TRBV19	TRBJ1-1	ASSIVDAGGTEAF
TRBV30	TRBJ1-2	AWQSYRGPFGYT
TRBV7-8	TRBJ1-1	ASSFDRANTEAF
TRBV5-6	TRBJ1-1	ASSQKPGTGITEAF
TRBV9	TRBJ2-1	ASSVMSGPSGTNEQF
TRBV4-1	TRBJ2-5	ASSLQMQETQY